A single sample gave rise to the 27 T cell receptor beta chains below, sequenced in a study of T cell responses to AZD1222 COVID-19 vaccine. Profiled with immunoSEQ multiplex PCR; TCRdb holds only in-frame clones, not every one. The table shows tens of thousands of clones, with around 90% occurring only once. Sequencing was performed on peripheral blood, taken 28 days after the second AZD1222 dose. The receptors here all came from an adult who received the AZD1222 COVID-19 vaccine.

The chain recombines TRBV12-5 with TRBJ2-5; D may be TRBD1 or TRBD2 (5 bases each). The CDR3 has 17 residues. Trimming cost V 1 base and J 10 bases, with 25 bases left between them. The germline gives CDR1 LGHNT, CDR2 FRNRAP. The CDR3 nucleotides are TGTGCTAGTGGTTTGGGTCCTGAGCGGAGGCCCCAGGGTAGCCAGTACTTC. It encodes CASGLGPERRPQGSQYF.

V usage is TRBV5-1 and J usage is TRBJ2-5, with 7 nucleotides matching TRBD1. This CDR3 contains 17 residues. Germline V gives CDR1 SGHRS, CDR2 YFSETQ. Trimming at V came to 1 base and at J to 4 bases, leaving 13 bases not matched to a gene. CDR3 sequence: CASSLRTTQGFGETQYF. The CDR3 coding sequence is TGCGCCAGCAGCTTGAGAACTACACAGGGGTTCGGAGAGACCCAGTACTTC.

The chain couples TRBV28 to TRBJ2-7; 13 positions agree with TRBD2. There are 15 residues in the CDR3. Per germline, CDR1 MDHEN and CDR2 SYDVKM. The J segment lost 3 bases and the V segment lost 6 bases, leaving 5 bases of the junction unmatched. The CDR3 nucleotides read TGTGCCAGCAGCACTGGGACTAGCGGGATCTACGAGCAGTACTTC. Amino acid sequence: CASSTGTSGIYEQYF.

The rearrangement links TRBV28 to TRBJ1-3; D is unclear. Trimming left V 5 bases short and J 0 bases short, with 11 bases between. Germline CDR1 and CDR2: MDHEN and SYDVKM. The CDR3 has 15 amino acids. The CDR3 loop is CASSPRAFSGNTIYF. CDR3 bases: TGTGCCAGCAGTCCGCGGGCTTTCTCTGGAAACACCATATATTTT.

This chain uses TRBV9 with TRBJ2-1; maybe TRBD1 (5 bases). Trimming took 4 bases from V and 8 from J, leaving 16 bases between them. Per the germline V gene, CDR1 is SGDLS and CDR2 is YYNGEE. This CDR3 has 14 residues. The CDR3 bases are TGTGCCAGCAGCTGGGGCGGAGCAAGGGATGAGCAGTTCTTC. It is translated as CASSWGGARDEQFF.

This chain uses TRBV19 with TRBJ2-7; D may correspond to TRBD1 or TRBD2 (5 bases each). The germline V gene encodes CDR1 LNHDA and CDR2 SQIVND (reference sequence). Trimming left V 1 base short and J 2 bases short, with 9 bases between. This CDR3 comprises 14 residues. The CDR3 sequence is CASSIGGATYEQYF. CDR3 in DNA: TGTGCCAGTAGTATAGGAGGGGCCACCTACGAGCAGTACTTC.

The chain employs TRBV18 and TRBJ2-7; D uncertain. The V end lost 2 bases, the J end lost 4 bases, and 9 bases lay between the germline ends. The CDR3 extends over 13 amino acids. Germline V CDR1 and CDR2: KGHSH, LQKENI. As DNA, the CDR3 is TGTGCCAGCTCACCATTGCCAGATTACGAGCAGTACTTC. Its protein product is CASSPLPDYEQYF.

The chain recombines TRBV5-4 with TRBJ1-2, with D perhaps matching TRBD1 (6 bases). Germline CDR1 is SGHNT and CDR2 is YYREEE (reference sequence). V dropped 1 base and J dropped 3 bases, with 13 bases sitting between them. The CDR3 is made up of 15 amino acids. CDR3 region: CASSLSGGRYYGYTF. CDR3 DNA sequence: TGTGCCAGCAGCTTGTCCGGGGGGCGATACTATGGCTACACCTTC.

The J gene is TRBJ2-3, the V gene TRBV5-4; the match to TRBD2 covers 9 bases. Germline assignment: CDR1 SGHNT and CDR2 YYREEE (reference sequence). The CDR3 runs to 18 residues. Germline trimming cut 4 bases from V and 4 bases from J; bases unmatched to any gene: 16. CDR3 sequence: CASSQKGLAKEEADTQYF. Written as DNA, the CDR3 is TGTGCCAGCAGCCAGAAAGGACTAGCGAAAGAGGAGGCAGATACGCAGTATTTT.

The chain employs TRBV7-6 and TRBJ2-7; D possibly corresponds to TRBD1 (6 bases). In germline, CDR1 is SGHVS, CDR2 FNYEAQ. The V gene lost 5 bases and the J gene lost 7 bases, with 36 bases spanning the gap. The CDR3 covers 20 residues. This chain's CDR3 is CASSPPLTGLWVGNVEEQYF. CDR3 DNA: TGTGCCAGCAGCCCACCCCTCACAGGGTTATGGGTCGGCAATGTGGAGGAGCAGTACTTC.

The chain has TRBV27 and TRBJ1-6, with TRBD1 matching over 9 bases. V was clipped by 6 bases and J by 10 bases; unmatched bases: 13. The germline V gene has CDR1 MNHEY and CDR2 SMNVEV (reference sequence). CDR3 length: 16 amino acids. CDR3 sequence (DNA): TGTGCCAGCAGACAAACCCGGACAGGGGTCTGGTCACCCCTCCACTTT. It translates to CASRQTRTGVWSPLHF.

This sequence joins TRBV5-1 and TRBJ2-7; D ambiguous. CDR3 size: 14 residues. CDR1 is SGHRS and CDR2 is YFSETQ in the germline V gene. Trimming took 2 bases from V and 2 from J, leaving 11 bases between them. The CDR3 sequence is CASSLTNGPYEQYF. The CDR3 DNA reads as TGCGCCAGCAGCTTAACAAACGGACCCTACGAGCAGTACTTC.

Worth noting for this clone: A read error may explain this, as a much larger clone is one base away. The chain is built from TRBV7-2 and TRBJ2-7; D gene ambiguous. The CDR3 length is 13 residues. V was pared by 1 base and J by 0 bases, with 4 bases between. Germline V gives CDR1 SGHTA, CDR2 FQGNSA. The CDR3 region has the DNA TGTGCCAGCAGCTTAGTCAGCTCCTACGAGCAGTACTTC. Its translation is CASSLVSSYEQYF.

The rearrangement joins TRBV10-3 to TRBJ1-4; the D gene is possibly TRBD1 (6 bases). Germline V gene lookup returns CDR1 ENHRY and CDR2 SYGVKD. Trimming cost V 4 bases and J 5 bases, with 11 bases left between them. The CDR3 length is 14 residues. The CDR3 DNA is TGTGCCATCAGTGTGGAGGGGGGCAATGAAAAACTGTTTTTT. It codes for CAISVEGGNEKLFF.

V is TRBV4-1 and J is TRBJ2-1, with TRBD2 matching over 12 bases. Unmatched junction bases numbered 8, after V lost 1 base and J lost 10 bases. This CDR3 contains 16 residues. The germline V gene encodes CDR1 MGHRA and CDR2 YSYEKL. Written as DNA, the CDR3 is TGCGCCAGCAGCCAAGCCCTAGCGGGAGGGCCCCGGGAGCAGTTCTTC. It translates to CASSQALAGGPREQFF.

This clone is a singleton in its sample. V usage is TRBV24-1 and J usage is TRBJ2-3, with 11 bases matching TRBD1. Germline V gives CDR1 KGHDR, CDR2 SFDVKD. Germline trimming cut 0 bases from V and 5 bases from J; bases unmatched to any gene: 9. CDR3 length: 18 residues. Written as DNA, the CDR3 is TGTGCCACCAGTGATTTGGGGGAGGACAGGGGGCGCAGAGATACGCAGTATTTT. Translation gives CATSDLGEDRGRRDTQYF.

The chain carries TRBV6-1 and TRBJ1-2, with TRBD1 matching over 9 bases. The CDR3 runs to 14 residues. Germline V lookup: CDR1 MNHNS, CDR2 SASEGT. With 2 bases clipped from V and 3 bases from J, the junction kept 1 base outside the gene matches. The CDR3 is CASSERTGDYGYTF. DNA of the CDR3: TGTGCCAGCAGTGAAAGGACAGGGGACTATGGCTACACCTTC.

The chain joins TRBV7-6 to TRBJ2-2, with D possibly matching TRBD1 (6 bases). CDR3 length: 14 amino acids. Trimming shortened V by 6 bases and J by 2 bases, and 10 bases separated the two germline ends. Germline lookup yields CDR1 SGHVS and CDR2 FNYEAQ. The chain's CDR3 is CASSNRDNTGELFF. The CDR3 DNA sequence: TGTGCCAGCAGTAACAGGGATAACACCGGGGAGCTGTTTTTT.

The chain is built from TRBV4-1 and TRBJ2-2, with D tentatively TRBD1 (5 bases). The CDR3 loop spans 16 amino acids. The V and J ends lost 3 bases and 1 base respectively, with 12 bases between them. Per the germline V gene, CDR1 is MGHRA and CDR2 is YSYEKL. For the CDR3, the DNA is TGCGCCAGCAGCCACCTCGCAGGGCGGAACACCGGGGAGCTGTTTTTT. Translated: CASSHLAGRNTGELFF.

J is TRBJ1-5 and V is TRBV7-8; D remains ambiguous. V lost 5 bases, J lost 0 bases, and 11 bases lay in between. Germline assignment: CDR1 SGHVS and CDR2 FQNEAQ. This CDR3 is 15 amino acids long. CDR3: CASSAPGLSNQPQHF. The CDR3, as DNA: TGTGCCAGCAGCGCACCGGGTCTTAGCAATCAGCCCCAGCATTTT.

This chain connects TRBV2 to TRBJ1-4; D is ambiguous. V was cut by 5 bases and J by 4 bases, with 11 bases left in between. Germline CDR1 reads SNHLY; CDR2 reads FYNNEI. The CDR3 is 14 residues long. The CDR3 nucleotides read TGTGCCAGCAGTCCAAGTGGTCGTAATGAAAAACTGTTTTTT. The encoded protein is CASSPSGRNEKLFF.

The chain combines TRBV18 with TRBJ1-1; D unresolved. The germline CDR1 and CDR2 sequences are KGHSH and LQKENI. The V gene lost 4 bases and the J gene lost 3 bases, with 9 bases spanning the gap. This CDR3 has 13 residues. For the CDR3, the DNA is TGTGCCAGCTCACGGACCGCCGACACTGAAGCTTTCTTT. It encodes CASSRTADTEAFF.

This clone was found once. The chain combines TRBV28 with TRBJ1-3; no definite D call. Germline V lookup: CDR1 MDHEN, CDR2 SYDVKM. Between the trimmed V and J ends, which lost 7 bases and 0 bases, there was a span of 13 bases. The CDR3 is 15 residues long. The CDR3 reads CASNAGRTSGNTIYF. CDR3 DNA: TGTGCCAGCAACGCGGGTCGCACCTCTGGAAACACCATATATTTT.

The DNA of the CDR3 is TGTGCCAGCAGTTACGGAGCGGAGGGGGATACGCAGTATTTT. As protein: CASSYGAEGDTQYF. The chain combines TRBV6-5 with TRBJ2-3; D might be TRBD2 (6 bases). Trimming pared 2 bases from V and 6 bases from J, leaving 12 bases between. CDR1 is MNHEY and CDR2 is SVGAGI in the germline V gene. The CDR3 has 14 amino acids.

This chain links TRBV9 with TRBJ2-1, with 7 nucleotides matching TRBD1. Per germline, CDR1 SGDLS and CDR2 YYNGEE. The V and J ends lost 2 bases and 2 bases, in that order; junction bases with no gene match: 7. The CDR3 runs 16 residues. The CDR3 spells CASSVTGDNPYNEQFF. As DNA, the CDR3 is TGTGCCAGCAGCGTTACAGGGGACAATCCCTACAATGAGCAGTTCTTC.

The sample holds a few counts of this clone. This chain uses TRBV6-2 or TRBV6-3 with TRBJ2-4; D may be TRBD1 (5 bases). Looked up from germline, CDR1 is MNHEY and CDR2 is SVGEGT. The CDR3 extends over 20 amino acids. V lost 2 bases and J lost 0, with 23 bases in between. CDR3 loop: CASSYRGALGDLLAKNIQYF. The CDR3 nucleotides read TGTGCCAGCAGTTACCGTGGGGCCCTAGGGGATTTACTAGCCAAAAACATTCAGTACTTC.

The V gene is TRBV2, the J gene TRBJ2-7; the D gene is possibly TRBD1 (5 bases). Per the germline V gene, CDR1 is SNHLY and CDR2 is FYNNEI. Between the trimmed V and J ends, which lost 5 bases and 0 bases, there was a span of 8 bases. The CDR3 extends over 13 amino acids. In DNA form, the CDR3 reads TGTGCCAGCAGTTGTCAGGGCTCCTACGAGCAGTACTTC. Its protein is CASSCQGSYEQYF. Full variable domain (outside the CDR3, taken from reference TRBV2 and TRBJ2-7): EPEVTQTPSHQVTQMGQEVILRCVPISNHLYFYWYRQILGQKVEFLVSFYNNEISEKSEIFDDQFSVERPDGSNFTLKIRSTKLEDSAMYFCASSCQGSYEQYFGPGTRLTVT.